This T cell receptor beta chain stems from a study of blood T cell repertoires in COVID-19. Produced via immunoSEQ multiplex PCR; TCRdb's table is partial and in-frame only. The sample holds about 88,000 clones, about 90% seen once. The sequenced sample was peripheral blood. This receptor was obtained from a man younger than 35 with COVID-19, enrolled during active disease.

The CDR3 DNA reads TGTGCCAGCAGTTTCCAGACTAGCGGAACCACAGATACGCAGTATTTT. Translated, it gives CASSFQTSGTTDTQYF. The chain recombines TRBV6-4 with TRBJ2-3; 9 bases are a match to TRBD2. Germline loops: CDR1 MRHNA, CDR2 SNTAGT. Unmatched junction bases numbered 8, after V lost 5 bases and J lost 2 bases. The CDR3 contains 16 residues.